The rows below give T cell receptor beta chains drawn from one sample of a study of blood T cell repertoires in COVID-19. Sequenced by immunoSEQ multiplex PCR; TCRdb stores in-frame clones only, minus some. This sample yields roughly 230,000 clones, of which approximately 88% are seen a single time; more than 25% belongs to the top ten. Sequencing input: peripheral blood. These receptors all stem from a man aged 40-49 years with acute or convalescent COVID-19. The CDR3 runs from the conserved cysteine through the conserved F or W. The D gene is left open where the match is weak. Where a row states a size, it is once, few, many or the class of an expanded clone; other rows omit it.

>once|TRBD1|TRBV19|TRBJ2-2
TGTGCCAGTCGATACGACAGGGGAGTGAGCACCGGGGAGCTGTTTTTT
CASRYDRGVSTGELFF
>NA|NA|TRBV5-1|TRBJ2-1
TGCGCCAGCAGCTGGCCAGGGGCTGCGAATGAGCAGTTCTTC
CASSWPGAANEQFF
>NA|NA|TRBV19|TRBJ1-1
TGTGCCAGTAGCCGACCCCTTTTCCAGGGGCAGATCACTGAAGCTTTCTTT
CASSRPLFQGQITEAFF
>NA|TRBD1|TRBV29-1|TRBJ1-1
TGCAGCGCACGACAGGGAGGAGAGACTGAAGCTTTCTTT
CSARQGGETEAFF
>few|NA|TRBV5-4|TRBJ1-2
TGTGCCAGCAGCTTGGACCACGACCCTCCGGGGTTC
CASSLDHDPPGF
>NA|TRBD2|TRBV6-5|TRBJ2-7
TGTGCCAGCAGTTACTTACTAGCGGGAGGCCCCGAGCAGTACTTC
CASSYLLAGGPEQYF
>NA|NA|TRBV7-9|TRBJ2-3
TGTGCCAGCAGCTTAGTTCTCACAGATACGCAGTATTTT
CASSLVLTDTQYF
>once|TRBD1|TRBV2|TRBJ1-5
TGTGCCAGCAGTAACAGGGGGATGGGCAATCAGCCCCAGCATTTT
CASSNRGMGNQPQHF
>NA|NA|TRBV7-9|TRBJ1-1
TGTGCCAGCACCAATACGGCTGGGGAGGCCTATGAAGCTTTCTTT
CASTNTAGEAYEAFF
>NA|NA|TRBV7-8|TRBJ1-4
TGTGCCAGCAGCTTTGGACAGACCCCTAATGAAAAACTGTTTTTT
CASSFGQTPNEKLFF
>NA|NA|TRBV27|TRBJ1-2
TGTGCCAGCAGTACAGGGAGAGCCTATGGCTACACCTTC
CASSTGRAYGYTF
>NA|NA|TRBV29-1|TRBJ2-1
TGCAGCGTTCCTTACTCTAGCGTACTAAACAATGAGCAGTTCTTC
CSVPYSSVLNNEQFF
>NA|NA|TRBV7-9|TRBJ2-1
TGTGCCAGCAGCTACCAGACTGGCAATGAGCAGTTCTTC
CASSYQTGNEQFF
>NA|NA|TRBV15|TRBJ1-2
TGTGCCACCAGCAGTCCCGGCACCAGGGTTGAGGGCTACACCTTC
CATSSPGTRVEGYTF
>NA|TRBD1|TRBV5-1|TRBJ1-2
TGCGCCAGCAGTTTGGACAGGGATGGCTACACCTTC
CASSLDRDGYTF
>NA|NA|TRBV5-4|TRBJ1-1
TGTGCCAGCAGCTCGTGGGCTGGGAACACTGAAGCTTTCTTT
CASSSWAGNTEAFF
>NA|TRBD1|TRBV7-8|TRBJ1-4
TGTGCCAGCAGCCCCCAGGGGGCGCAGGATGAAAAACTGTTTTTT
CASSPQGAQDEKLFF
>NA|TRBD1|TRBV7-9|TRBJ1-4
TGTGCCAGCAGCTTGGGACAGGGGGATGAAAAACTGTTTTTT
CASSLGQGDEKLFF
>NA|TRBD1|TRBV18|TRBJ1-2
TGTGCCAGCTCACTGGGACAGGGTGAAAATTATGGCTACACCTTC
CASSLGQGENYGYTF
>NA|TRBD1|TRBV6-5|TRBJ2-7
TGTGCCAGCAGGCCACAGGGGGCCTTTCGCGAGCAGTACTTC
CASRPQGAFREQYF
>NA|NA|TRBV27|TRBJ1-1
TGTGCCAGCAGTTTTGATCGGGACACTGAAGCTTTCTTT
CASSFDRDTEAFF
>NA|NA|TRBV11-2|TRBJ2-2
TGTGCCAGCACCCGGACGGGGTCGTTCACCGGGGAGCTGTTTTTT
CASTRTGSFTGELFF
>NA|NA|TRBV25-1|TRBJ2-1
TGTGCCAGCAGTTCGTTTTCGGGTGGGCAGTTCTTC
CASSSFSGGQFF
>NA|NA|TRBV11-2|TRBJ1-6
TGTGCCAGCAGCACCGGACAGTATAATTCACCCCTCCACTTT
CASSTGQYNSPLHF
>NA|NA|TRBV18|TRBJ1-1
TGTGCCAGCTCACCGGGACTCCTTAACACTGAAGCTTTCTTT
CASSPGLLNTEAFF
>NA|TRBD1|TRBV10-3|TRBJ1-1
TGTGCCACGGTGGGGACAGCCTCGAACACTGAAGCTTTCTTT
CATVGTASNTEAFF
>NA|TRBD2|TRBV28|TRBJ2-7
TGTGCCAGCAGTTCCGGACTAGCGGGGACCTACGAGCAGTACTTC
CASSSGLAGTYEQYF
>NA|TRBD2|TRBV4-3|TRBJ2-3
TGCGCCAGCAGCCCAGGACTAGCGGACACAGATACGCAGTATTTT
CASSPGLADTDTQYF
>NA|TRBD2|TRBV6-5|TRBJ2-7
TGTGCCAGCATGGTAGCGGGCGGGGGCTCCTACGAGCAGTACTTC
CASMVAGGGSYEQYF
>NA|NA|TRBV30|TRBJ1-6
TGTGCCTGGAGCCTCGGACTGGATTCACCCCTCCACTTT
CAWSLGLDSPLHF